The 21 T cell receptor beta chains below were found in one sample sequenced in a study of T cell repertoires in cytomegalovirus infection. A single record per CDR3 protein comes from TCRdb applying MiXCR to the reads. The table has 70,000 to 95,000 distinct CDR3 sequences, approximately 32% seen once. The antigens of these receptors remain unknown. The material was CD8+ T cells from cultured PBMCs, obtained from culture after CMV antigen stimulation. All receptors come from a human donor in good health (CMV status not recorded). Some clones in this sample may be carry-over from other donors' samples.

This clonotype was counted a few times. The CDR3 loop reads CASSFGDGRSNTEAFF. The CDR3 nucleotides read TGTGCCAGCAGCTTCGGGGACGGGCGATCGAACACTGAAGCTTTCTTT. V and J are TRBV7-9 and TRBJ1-1; D may be TRBD1 (5 bases). The V gene's germline CDR1 is SEHNR and CDR2 FQNEAQ (reference sequence). The CDR3 loop spans 16 amino acids. The V end was cut by 3 bases, the J end by 1 base, with 15 bases between.

In its sample, this clonotype was seen once. The chain carries TRBV19 and TRBJ1-1, with TRBD1 as a possible D gene (5 bases). The CDR3 is made up of 15 amino acids. V was pared by 0 bases and J by 4 bases, with 12 bases between. Germline assignment: CDR1 LNHDA and CDR2 SQIVND (reference sequence). The CDR3 loop reads CASSIDPLGVTEAFF. CDR3 sequence (DNA): TGTGCCAGTAGTATAGATCCCTTGGGGGTCACTGAAGCTTTCTTT.

The genes are TRBV5-5 and TRBJ2-3; 7 nucleotides line up with TRBD1. Germline loops: CDR1 SGHKS, CDR2 YYEKEE (reference sequence). There are 15 residues in the CDR3. The trim removed 4 bases at V and 2 bases at J, leaving 7 bases unmatched. CDR3 loop: CASSQTGDHTDTQYF. The CDR3 DNA reads as TGTGCCAGCAGCCAAACAGGGGACCACACAGATACGCAGTATTTT.

This rearrangement joins TRBV9 to TRBJ1-1; D gene unclear. Germline lookup yields CDR1 SGDLS and CDR2 YYNGEE. The CDR3 covers 15 residues. V lost 4 bases to trimming and J lost 1 base, with 14 bases between them. CDR3: CASSPSLYSNTEAFF. Here the CDR3 DNA reads TGTGCCAGCAGCCCGAGTCTTTACTCGAACACTGAAGCTTTCTTT. The complete variable domain, with remaining parts taken from reference TRBV9 and TRBJ1-1, reads DSGVTQTPKHLITATGQRVTLRCSPRSGDLSVYWYQQSLDQGLQFLIQYYNGEERAKGNILERFSAQQFPDLHSELNLSSLELGDSALYFCASSPSLYSNTEAFFGQGTRLTVV.

This clonotype has only a few counts. The J gene is TRBJ2-7, the V gene TRBV7-2; D possibly corresponds to TRBD2 (5 bases). The germline V and J ends were trimmed by 3 bases and 2 bases, with 8 bases remaining between them. Germline V gene data show CDR1 as SGHTA and CDR2 as FQGNSA. This CDR3 has 13 residues. The CDR3 nucleotides read TGTGCCAGCAGCTTGGACTTGACCTACGAGCAGTACTTC. The encoded protein is CASSLDLTYEQYF.

The V call is TRBV4-1, the J call TRBJ1-2, with 10 positions matching TRBD1. Germline V gene sequence: CDR1 MGHRA, CDR2 YSYEKL. V was pared by 0 bases and J by 8 bases, with 6 bases of the junction left unmatched. The CDR3 consists of 15 residues. CDR3 sequence reads: CASSQDPGQGRGYTF. CDR3 sequence (DNA): TGCGCCAGCAGCCAAGATCCGGGACAGGGGAGGGGCTACACCTTC.

The sample holds many counts of this clonotype. The chain has TRBV7-6 and TRBJ1-2, with unresolved D. V lost 3 bases, J lost 4 bases, and 12 bases lay in between. CDR1 is SGHVS, CDR2 FNYEAQ, per germline. The CDR3 extends over 14 amino acids. The CDR3 coding sequence is TGTGCCAGCAGCTTTAGTCTGGGGAGCTATGGCTACACCTTC. Encoded protein: CASSFSLGSYGYTF.

This clonotype was recorded at least ten times. This CDR3 reads CASSPTSGGGNTQYF. Here the CDR3 DNA reads TGTGCCAGCAGCCCGACTAGCGGGGGAGGAAATACGCAGTATTTT. The chain couples TRBV7-2 to TRBJ2-3, with 12 bases that match TRBD2. The V and J ends lost 5 bases and 7 bases, in that order; junction bases with no gene match: 7. CDR3 length equals 15 residues. Per germline, CDR1 SGHTA and CDR2 FQGNSA. The complete variable domain, with remaining parts taken from reference TRBV7-2 and TRBJ2-3, reads GAGVSQSPSNKVTEKGKDVELRCDPISGHTALYWYRQSLGQGLEFLIYFQGNSAPDKSGLPSDRFSAERTGGSVSTLTIQRTQQEDSAVYLCASSPTSGGGNTQYFGPGTRLTVL.

This clonotype was seen a few times. The chain carries TRBV5-6 and TRBJ1-2; TRBD1 is a possible D gene (5 bases). V lost 1 base, J lost 8 bases, and 12 bases lay in between. The CDR3 contains 13 residues. Germline CDR1 SGHDT, CDR2 YYEEEE. This CDR3 is CASSLSGGPGYTF. For the CDR3, the DNA is TGTGCCAGCAGCTTGAGTGGGGGTCCAGGCTACACCTTC.

This clonotype was seen a handful of times. The V call is TRBV7-9, the J call TRBJ2-1; D remains unclear. Between the trimmed V and J ends, which lost 5 bases and 4 bases, there was a span of 18 bases. Germline V gene lookup returns CDR1 SEHNR and CDR2 FQNEAQ (reference sequence). The CDR3 spans 16 residues. CDR3: CASSPPSVRSYNEQFF. CDR3 coding DNA: TGTGCCAGCAGCCCACCGTCCGTCCGGTCATACAATGAGCAGTTCTTC. The whole variable domain, filled in from reference TRBV7-9 and TRBJ2-1, reads DTGVSQNPRHKITKRGQNVTFRCDPISEHNRLYWYRQTLGQGPEFLTYFQNEAQLEKSRLLSDRFSAERPKGSFSTLEIQRTEQGDSAMYLCASSPPSVRSYNEQFFGPGTRLTVL.

The chain is built from TRBV20-1 and TRBJ1-1; TRBD1 might be the D (5 bases). Between the trimmed V and J ends, which lost 1 base and 4 bases, there was a span of 7 bases. CDR1 is DFQATT and CDR2 is SNEGSKA in the germline V gene (reference sequence). CDR3 length: 12 amino acids. The CDR3 DNA is TGCAGTGCTAGAGTCCAGGGCACTGAAGCTTTCTTT. Translation gives CSARVQGTEAFF.

This clonotype was counted many times. The chain recombines TRBV14 with TRBJ1-5, with D hard to call. Germline values: CDR1 SGHDN, CDR2 FVKESK. Deletions cut 0 bases from V and 9 bases from J, with 9 bases between. The CDR3 has 13 amino acids. This CDR3 is CASSQDYTSPQHF. The CDR3 nucleotides read TGTGCCAGCAGCCAAGATTACACTTCGCCCCAGCATTTT.

The gene calls are TRBV5-6 and TRBJ1-2; a weak D match, TRBD1 (5 bases). Per germline, CDR1 SGHDT and CDR2 YYEEEE. V lost 3 bases and J 5 bases, leaving 17 bases between the germline ends. CDR3 length: 15 residues. This chain's CDR3 is CASSSGTSVLYGYTF. CDR3 sequence (DNA): TGTGCCAGCAGCTCTGGGACCTCTGTTTTGTATGGCTACACCTTC.

Ten or more counts support this clonotype. V gene TRBV7-8 combines with J gene TRBJ2-5; 8 nucleotides line up with TRBD2. The trim removed 1 base at V and 3 bases at J, leaving 10 bases unmatched. This CDR3 is built from 17 residues. Germline values: CDR1 SGHVS, CDR2 FQNEAQ. This CDR3 reads CASSLGARGAYKETQYF. CDR3 coding DNA: TGTGCCAGCAGCTTAGGGGCGCGGGGGGCCTATAAAGAGACCCAGTACTTC.

J is TRBJ2-7 and V is TRBV4-1, with D maybe TRBD1 (6 bases). V lost 5 bases, J lost 3 bases, and 11 bases lay in between. CDR3 size: 13 residues. Germline V gives CDR1 MGHRA, CDR2 YSYEKL. The DNA for the CDR3 is TGCGCCAGCAGCTTCGACAGGTTCTACGAGCAGTACTTC. Translating gives CASSFDRFYEQYF.

This clonotype was seen a handful of times. This chain uses TRBV7-8 with TRBJ2-5, with D perhaps TRBD2 (5 bases). Germline V gives CDR1 SGHVS, CDR2 FQNEAQ. The V and J ends lost 1 base and 5 bases respectively, with 11 bases between them. This CDR3 contains 14 residues. CDR3 nucleotides: TGTGCCAGCAGCTTAGTGGGGAGTGGGGAGACCCAGTACTTC. The encoded protein is CASSLVGSGETQYF.

This clonotype was observed a handful of times. V usage is TRBV20-1 and J usage is TRBJ2-7, with TRBD2 identical over 13 bases. The CDR3 is 14 amino acids. Trimming at V came to 3 bases and at J to 6 bases, leaving 5 bases not matched to a gene. The germline gives CDR1 DFQATT, CDR2 SNEGSKA (reference sequence). The CDR3 DNA sequence: TGCAGTGCTAGGGGACTAGCGGGGCTTGGCGAGCAGTACTTC. Translated, it gives CSARGLAGLGEQYF.

This clonotype appeared a few times. The chain has TRBV5-5 and TRBJ2-1, with TRBD2 matching over 7 bases. Germline CDR1 and CDR2: SGHKS and YYEKEE (reference sequence). V lost 0 bases to trimming and J lost 13 bases; unmatched junction nucleotides: 4. The CDR3 is made up of 12 amino acids. CDR3 loop: CASSLGLGLQFF. CDR3 in DNA: TGTGCCAGCAGCTTGGGACTGGGACTACAGTTCTTC.

The V call is TRBV5-4, the J call TRBJ1-4, with TRBD1 matching 9 bases. The CDR3 has 14 amino acids. V trimming: 3 bases; J trimming: 6 bases; junction bases outside the gene matches: 3. Germline CDR1 reads SGHNT; CDR2 reads YYREEE (reference sequence). CDR3 sequence reads: CASSSRTGDEKLFF. The CDR3 nucleotides read TGTGCCAGCAGCTCTCGGACAGGGGATGAAAAACTGTTTTTT.

V is TRBV19 and J is TRBJ2-1; D is possibly TRBD1 (6 bases). The V end was cut by 5 bases, the J end by 5 bases, with 10 bases between. The CDR3 is 13 residues long. The germline V gene has CDR1 LNHDA and CDR2 SQIVND (reference sequence). The CDR3 sequence is CASSHGGDNEQFF. The DNA for the CDR3 is TGTGCCAGTAGTCATGGGGGCGACAATGAGCAGTTCTTC.

This clonotype showed up just once. The chain carries TRBV2 and TRBJ2-1, with 8 bases matching TRBD2. After removal of 3 bases from V and 8 bases from J, the junction contained 12 bases not matched to a gene. Germline assignment: CDR1 SNHLY and CDR2 FYNNEI. CDR3 size: 16 residues. CDR3 nucleotide sequence: TGTGCCAGCAGTGACCCCGGGACTAGGCCAGGGGATGAGCAGTTCTTC. Amino acids: CASSDPGTRPGDEQFF.